These T cell receptor beta chains were read from a single sample in a study of human T cells and chemical hapten exposure. TCRdb analysed the RACE reads with MiXCR anew, one entry per CDR3 protein. The data show about 260,000 distinct CDR3 sequences, approximately 8.4% seen once. This specimen consisted of whole blood, obtained in connection with sensitization to the hapten diphenylcyclopropenone (DPC). Receptor source: a woman aged 40 to 50 with alopecia areata. Some clones in this sample may be carry-over from other donors' samples. Both conserved end residues are part of each CDR3. D genes are given only for firm matches. Only part of the rows carry a size: once, few, many, or a class if the clone is expanded.

v_call: TRBV3-1
j_call: TRBJ2-5
clone_size: many
d_call: -
cdr3_nt: TGTGCCAGCAGCCAGTTTGGTCCGGGAGCGCAAGAGACCCAGTACTTC
cdr3_aa: CASSQFGPGAQETQYF

v_call: TRBV6-5
j_call: TRBJ2-5
clone_size: few
d_call: TRBD1
cdr3_nt: TGTGCCAGCAGTAGCTCCGGGACAGGTGAAGAGACCCAGTACTTC
cdr3_aa: CASSSSGTGEETQYF

v_call: TRBV12-3/TRBV12-4
j_call: TRBJ2-1
clone_size: many
d_call: -
cdr3_nt: TGTGCCAGCACTACGACACTAGTTTACAATGAGCAGTTCTTC
cdr3_aa: CASTTTLVYNEQFF

v_call: TRBV24-1
j_call: TRBJ2-3
clone_size: -
d_call: -
cdr3_nt: TGTGCCACCGCCGCCGGCTCTACGCAGTATTTT
cdr3_aa: CATAAGSTQYF

v_call: TRBV12-3/TRBV12-4
j_call: TRBJ2-1
clone_size: few
d_call: TRBD2
cdr3_nt: TGTGCCAGCAGCAGAGGAGCGGGACTAGCGGGTTACAATGAGCAGTTCTTC
cdr3_aa: CASSRGAGLAGYNEQFF

v_call: TRBV5-6
j_call: TRBJ2-5
clone_size: few
d_call: TRBD1
cdr3_nt: TGTGCCAGCAGCTTGGTGACAGGGTTGGAGCAAGAGACCCAGTACTTC
cdr3_aa: CASSLVTGLEQETQYF

v_call: TRBV7-2
j_call: TRBJ2-3
clone_size: -
d_call: -
cdr3_nt: TGTGCCAGCAGCTACCCCGCCTTAGATCCCACAGATACGCAGTATTTT
cdr3_aa: CASSYPALDPTDTQYF

v_call: TRBV10-3
j_call: TRBJ2-2
clone_size: many
d_call: -
cdr3_nt: TGTGCCATCAGTGAGTCTAAAGGGGTCCCCAGTGGGACCGGGGAGCTGTTTTTT
cdr3_aa: CAISESKGVPSGTGELFF

v_call: TRBV28
j_call: TRBJ2-3
clone_size: -
d_call: TRBD1
cdr3_nt: TGTGCCAGCAGTTTACGACAGGGGGCGAATACGCAGTATTTT
cdr3_aa: CASSLRQGANTQYF

v_call: TRBV4-3
j_call: TRBJ1-4
clone_size: many
d_call: TRBD1
cdr3_nt: TGCGCCAGCAGCCAAGACGACAGGGTAGAAAAACTGTTTTTT
cdr3_aa: CASSQDDRVEKLFF

v_call: TRBV6-2/TRBV6-3
j_call: TRBJ1-5
clone_size: -
d_call: -
cdr3_nt: TGTGCCAGCAGCCCGCGAGGCCGAGAGGGCAATCAGCCCCAGCATTTT
cdr3_aa: CASSPRGREGNQPQHF

v_call: TRBV24-1
j_call: TRBJ2-1
clone_size: few
d_call: TRBD2
cdr3_nt: TGTGCCACCAGTGATGCCAGCGGGACCTACAATGAGCAGTTCTTC
cdr3_aa: CATSDASGTYNEQFF

v_call: TRBV5-1
j_call: TRBJ2-7
clone_size: -
d_call: TRBD2
cdr3_nt: TGCGCCAGCAGCTCCGGGACTAAGGATTACAACGAGCAGTACTTC
cdr3_aa: CASSSGTKDYNEQYF

v_call: TRBV7-2
j_call: TRBJ1-6
clone_size: -
d_call: TRBD1
cdr3_nt: TGTGCCAGCAGCTCGTGGGACAGGGCCAGCTCCTATAATTCACCCCTCCACTTT
cdr3_aa: CASSSWDRASSYNSPLHF

v_call: TRBV6-5
j_call: TRBJ1-5
clone_size: many
d_call: -
cdr3_nt: TGTGCCAGCAGGGCAGGGAGCAATCAGCCCCAGCATTTT
cdr3_aa: CASRAGSNQPQHF

v_call: TRBV6-5
j_call: TRBJ2-3
clone_size: -
d_call: -
cdr3_nt: TGTGCCAGCAGTTACTCAGGGAGATTGGGCACAGATACGCAGTATTTT
cdr3_aa: CASSYSGRLGTDTQYF

v_call: TRBV27
j_call: TRBJ2-3
clone_size: few
d_call: TRBD1
cdr3_nt: TGTGCCAGCAGTTCGCCGACAGGGTCCGATACGCAGTATTTT
cdr3_aa: CASSSPTGSDTQYF

v_call: TRBV12-3/TRBV12-4
j_call: TRBJ1-1
clone_size: -
d_call: -
cdr3_nt: TGTGCCAGCAGTTTAGTCCAGGGCCTGAACACTGAAGCTTTCTTT
cdr3_aa: CASSLVQGLNTEAFF

v_call: TRBV28
j_call: TRBJ1-6
clone_size: many
d_call: -
cdr3_nt: TGTGCCAGCAGTTTGAGCCCGAGCTCCTATAATTCACCCCTCCACTTT
cdr3_aa: CASSLSPSSYNSPLHF

v_call: TRBV5-5
j_call: TRBJ2-5
clone_size: many
d_call: TRBD2
cdr3_nt: TGTGCCAGCAGCGGCGGGACTAGCGAGGTCCAAGAGACCCAGTACTTC
cdr3_aa: CASSGGTSEVQETQYF

v_call: TRBV20-1
j_call: TRBJ1-2
clone_size: -
d_call: TRBD1
cdr3_nt: TGCAGTGCTAGCCCCGGGACAGCTAACTATGGCTACACCTTC
cdr3_aa: CSASPGTANYGYTF

v_call: TRBV5-1
j_call: TRBJ2-5
clone_size: -
d_call: -
cdr3_nt: TGCGCCAGCACCCCATCTCCGGGACACGGGCAAGAGACCCAGTACTTC
cdr3_aa: CASTPSPGHGQETQYF

v_call: TRBV12-3/TRBV12-4
j_call: TRBJ2-1
clone_size: few
d_call: TRBD2
cdr3_nt: TGTGCCAGCAGTTTAGCGGGAGGGATCGATTACAATGAGCAGTTCTTC
cdr3_aa: CASSLAGGIDYNEQFF

v_call: TRBV29-1
j_call: TRBJ2-7
clone_size: -
d_call: -
cdr3_nt: TGCAGCGTTGTCCGGACCTACGAGCAGTACTTC
cdr3_aa: CSVVRTYEQYF

v_call: TRBV28
j_call: TRBJ2-7
clone_size: -
d_call: -
cdr3_nt: TGTGCCAGCAGTTTAGGGGGTCAGAACGAGCAGTACTTC
cdr3_aa: CASSLGGQNEQYF

v_call: TRBV27
j_call: TRBJ2-5
clone_size: few
d_call: -
cdr3_nt: TGTGCCAGCAGCCCTGTCGCGATCCACGGGGAGACCCAGTACTTC
cdr3_aa: CASSPVAIHGETQYF

v_call: TRBV6-2/TRBV6-3
j_call: TRBJ2-5
clone_size: -
d_call: TRBD2
cdr3_nt: TGTGCCAGCAGAACCGGACTAGCGGACCAAGAGACCCAGTACTTC
cdr3_aa: CASRTGLADQETQYF

v_call: TRBV29-1
j_call: TRBJ2-1
clone_size: -
d_call: -
cdr3_nt: TGCAGCGTTGGCACGGGATTAAACCTCTACAATGAGCAGTTCTTC
cdr3_aa: CSVGTGLNLYNEQFF

v_call: TRBV5-1
j_call: TRBJ1-2
clone_size: -
d_call: -
cdr3_nt: TGCGCCAGCAGTTTGGGGGAGTCCTATGGCTACACCTTC
cdr3_aa: CASSLGESYGYTF

v_call: TRBV7-2
j_call: TRBJ2-3
clone_size: many
d_call: TRBD2
cdr3_nt: TGTGCCAGCAGCCCTAGAGCGGGATACGCAGATACGCAGTATTTT
cdr3_aa: CASSPRAGYADTQYF

v_call: TRBV4-1
j_call: TRBJ1-5
clone_size: -
d_call: -
cdr3_nt: TGCGCCAGCAGCCAAGCACAGGTTCAGCCCCAGCATTTT
cdr3_aa: CASSQAQVQPQHF

v_call: TRBV7-9
j_call: TRBJ2-2
clone_size: -
d_call: TRBD2
cdr3_nt: TGTGCCAGCAGCCTAGCCCGCGGGGGTACGGACGGGGAGCTGTTTTTT
cdr3_aa: CASSLARGGTDGELFF